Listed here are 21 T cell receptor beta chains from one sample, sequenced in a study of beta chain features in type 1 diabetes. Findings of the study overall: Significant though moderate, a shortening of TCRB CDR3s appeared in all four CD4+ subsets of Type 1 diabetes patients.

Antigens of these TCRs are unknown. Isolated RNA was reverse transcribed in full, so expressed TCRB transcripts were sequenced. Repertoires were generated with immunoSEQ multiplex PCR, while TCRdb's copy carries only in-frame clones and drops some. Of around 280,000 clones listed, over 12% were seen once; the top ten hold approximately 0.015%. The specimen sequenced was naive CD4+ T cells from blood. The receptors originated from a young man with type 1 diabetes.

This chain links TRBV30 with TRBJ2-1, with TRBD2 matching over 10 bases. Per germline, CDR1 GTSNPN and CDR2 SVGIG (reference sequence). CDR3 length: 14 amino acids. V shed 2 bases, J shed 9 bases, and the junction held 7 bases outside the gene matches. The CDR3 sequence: CAWSRSSGRGEQFF. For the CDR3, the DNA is TGTGCCTGGAGTAGGTCTAGCGGGAGAGGTGAGCAGTTCTTC.

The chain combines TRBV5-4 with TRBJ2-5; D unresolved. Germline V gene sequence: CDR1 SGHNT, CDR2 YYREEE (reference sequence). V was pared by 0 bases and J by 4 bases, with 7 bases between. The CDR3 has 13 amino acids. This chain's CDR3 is CASSLGSGETQYF. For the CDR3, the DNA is TGTGCCAGCAGCTTGGGGTCGGGAGAGACCCAGTACTTC.

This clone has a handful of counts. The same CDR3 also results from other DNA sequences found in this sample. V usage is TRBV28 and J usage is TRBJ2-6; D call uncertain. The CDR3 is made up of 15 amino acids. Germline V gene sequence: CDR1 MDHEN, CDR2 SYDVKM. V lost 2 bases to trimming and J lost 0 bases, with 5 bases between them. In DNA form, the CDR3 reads TGTGCCAGCAGTTTAAGAGGCTCTGGGGCCAACGTCCTGACTTTC. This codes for CASSLRGSGANVLTF.

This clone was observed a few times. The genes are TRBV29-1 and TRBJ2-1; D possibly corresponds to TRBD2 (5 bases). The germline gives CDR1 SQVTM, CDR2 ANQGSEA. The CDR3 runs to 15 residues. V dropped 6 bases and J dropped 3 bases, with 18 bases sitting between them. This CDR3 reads CSVPPRAGLYNEQFF. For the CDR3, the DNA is TGCAGCGTCCCCCCTCGGGCCGGACTCTACAATGAGCAGTTCTTC.

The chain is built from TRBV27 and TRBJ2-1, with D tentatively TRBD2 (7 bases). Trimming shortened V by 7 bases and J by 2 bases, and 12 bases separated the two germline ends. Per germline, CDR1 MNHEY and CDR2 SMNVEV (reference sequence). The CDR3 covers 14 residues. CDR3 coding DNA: TGTGCCAGCACTCGGGGGGCCACCTACAATGAGCAGTTCTTC. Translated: CASTRGATYNEQFF.

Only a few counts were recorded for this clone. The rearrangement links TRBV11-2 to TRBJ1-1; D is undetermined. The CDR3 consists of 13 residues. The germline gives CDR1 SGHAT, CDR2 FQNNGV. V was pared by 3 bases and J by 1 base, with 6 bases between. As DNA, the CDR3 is TGTGCCAGCAGCTTTTCAGAGAACACTGAAGCTTTCTTT. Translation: CASSFSENTEAFF.

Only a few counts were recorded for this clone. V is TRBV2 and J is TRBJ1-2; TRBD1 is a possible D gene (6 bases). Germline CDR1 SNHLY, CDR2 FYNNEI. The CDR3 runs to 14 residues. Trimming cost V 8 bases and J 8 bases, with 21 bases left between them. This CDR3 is CASVSGRGAYGYTF. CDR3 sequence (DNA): TGTGCCAGCGTTTCGGGACGGGGGGCGTACGGCTACACCTTC.

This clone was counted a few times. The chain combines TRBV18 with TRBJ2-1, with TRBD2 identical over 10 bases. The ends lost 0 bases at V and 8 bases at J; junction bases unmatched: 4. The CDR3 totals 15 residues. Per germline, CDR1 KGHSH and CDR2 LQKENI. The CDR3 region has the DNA TGTGCCAGCTCACCACCGAGCGGGGGGGACGATGAGCAGTTCTTC. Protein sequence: CASSPPSGGDDEQFF.

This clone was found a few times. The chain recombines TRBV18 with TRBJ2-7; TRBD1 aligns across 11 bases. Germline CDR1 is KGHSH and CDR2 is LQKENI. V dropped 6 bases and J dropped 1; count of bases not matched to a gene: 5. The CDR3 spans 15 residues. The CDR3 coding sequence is TGTGCCAGCTCCCCGGGACAGGGGGTTTCCTACGAGCAGTACTTC. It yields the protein CASSPGQGVSYEQYF.

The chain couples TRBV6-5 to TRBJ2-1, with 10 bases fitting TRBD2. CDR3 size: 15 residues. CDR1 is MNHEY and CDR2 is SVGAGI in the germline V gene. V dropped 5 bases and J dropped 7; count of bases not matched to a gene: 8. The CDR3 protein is CASSLRAGGVNEQFF. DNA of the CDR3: TGTGCCAGCAGTCTCAGAGCGGGAGGGGTAAATGAGCAGTTCTTC.

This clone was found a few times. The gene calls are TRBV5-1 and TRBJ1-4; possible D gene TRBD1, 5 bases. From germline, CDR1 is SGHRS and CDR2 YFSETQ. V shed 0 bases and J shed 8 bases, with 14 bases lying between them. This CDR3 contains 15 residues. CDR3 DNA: TGCGCCAGCAGCTTGGTAGGGAACGGGGGAGAAAAACTGTTTTTT. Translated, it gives CASSLVGNGGEKLFF.

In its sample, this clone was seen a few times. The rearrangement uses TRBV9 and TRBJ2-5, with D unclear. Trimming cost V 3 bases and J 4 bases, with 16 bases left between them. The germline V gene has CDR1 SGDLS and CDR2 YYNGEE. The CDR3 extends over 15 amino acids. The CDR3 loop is CASSARSPPGETQYF. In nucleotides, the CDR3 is TGTGCCAGCAGCGCAAGAAGCCCTCCGGGAGAGACCCAGTACTTC.

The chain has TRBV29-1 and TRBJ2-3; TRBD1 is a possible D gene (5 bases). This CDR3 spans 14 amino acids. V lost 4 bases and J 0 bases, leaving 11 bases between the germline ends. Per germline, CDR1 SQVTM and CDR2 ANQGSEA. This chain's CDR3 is CSVGTGTSTDTQYF. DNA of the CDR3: TGCAGCGTTGGTACAGGAACTAGCACAGATACGCAGTATTTT.

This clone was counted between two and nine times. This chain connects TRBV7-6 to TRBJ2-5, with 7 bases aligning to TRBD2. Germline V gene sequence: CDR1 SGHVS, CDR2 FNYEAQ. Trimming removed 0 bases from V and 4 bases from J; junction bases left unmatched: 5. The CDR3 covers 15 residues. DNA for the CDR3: TGTGCCAGCAGCTTAGCGGGAGGGCCGCTAGAGACCCAGTACTTC. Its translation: CASSLAGGPLETQYF.

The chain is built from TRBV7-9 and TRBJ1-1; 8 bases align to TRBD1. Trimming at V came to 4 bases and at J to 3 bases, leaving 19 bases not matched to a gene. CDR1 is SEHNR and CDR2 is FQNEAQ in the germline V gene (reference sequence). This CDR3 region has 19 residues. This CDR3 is CASSYRTGTATMEYTEAFF. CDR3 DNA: TGTGCCAGCAGCTACAGGACAGGGACAGCCACTATGGAATACACTGAAGCTTTCTTT. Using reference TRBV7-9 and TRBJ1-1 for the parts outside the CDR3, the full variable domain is DTGVSQNPRHKITKRGQNVTFRCDPISEHNRLYWYRQTLGQGPEFLTYFQNEAQLEKSRLLSDRFSAERPKGSFSTLEIQRTEQGDSAMYLCASSYRTGTATMEYTEAFFGQGTRLTVV.

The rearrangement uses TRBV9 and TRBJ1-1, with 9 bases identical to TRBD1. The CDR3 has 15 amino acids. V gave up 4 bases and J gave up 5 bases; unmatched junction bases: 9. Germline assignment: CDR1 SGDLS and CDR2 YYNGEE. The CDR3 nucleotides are TGTGCCAGCAGCTTCCATACGACAGGGGGGACTGAAGCTTTCTTT. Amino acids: CASSFHTTGGTEAFF.

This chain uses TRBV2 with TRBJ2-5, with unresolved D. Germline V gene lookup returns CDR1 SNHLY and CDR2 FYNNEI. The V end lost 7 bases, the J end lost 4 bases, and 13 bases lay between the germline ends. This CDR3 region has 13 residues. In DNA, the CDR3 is TGTGCCAGCACTAGACGGTCACGAGAGACCCAGTACTTC. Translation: CASTRRSRETQYF.

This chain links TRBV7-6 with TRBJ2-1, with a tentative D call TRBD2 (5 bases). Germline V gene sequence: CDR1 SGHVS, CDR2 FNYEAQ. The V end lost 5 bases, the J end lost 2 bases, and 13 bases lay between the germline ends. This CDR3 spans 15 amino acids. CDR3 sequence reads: CASSPLAAPYNEQFF. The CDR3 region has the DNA TGTGCCAGCAGCCCGCTAGCTGCGCCCTACAATGAGCAGTTCTTC.

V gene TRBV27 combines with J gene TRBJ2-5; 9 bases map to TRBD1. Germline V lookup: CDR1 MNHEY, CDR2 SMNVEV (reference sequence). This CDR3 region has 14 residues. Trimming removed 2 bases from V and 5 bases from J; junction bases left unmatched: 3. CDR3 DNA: TGTGCCAGCAGTTTACGACAGGGGGGGGAGACCCAGTACTTC. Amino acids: CASSLRQGGETQYF.

CDR3 sequence: CAISDSGTREQFF. For the CDR3, the DNA is TGTGCCATCAGTGACTCCGGGACAAGGGAGCAGTTCTTC. The rearrangement joins TRBV10-3 to TRBJ2-1; weak D call: TRBD1 (6 bases). Germline-derived CDR1 and CDR2 are ENHRY and SYGVKD. V was trimmed by 3 bases and J by 10 bases, leaving 13 bases between them. The CDR3 runs 13 residues.

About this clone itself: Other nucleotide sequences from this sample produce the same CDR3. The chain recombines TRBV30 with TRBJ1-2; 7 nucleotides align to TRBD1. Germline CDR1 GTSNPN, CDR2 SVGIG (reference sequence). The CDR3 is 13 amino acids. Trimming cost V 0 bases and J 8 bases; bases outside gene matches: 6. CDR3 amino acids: CAWSVRQGVGYTF. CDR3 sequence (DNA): TGTGCCTGGAGTGTACGCCAGGGGGTAGGCTACACCTTC.